Listed here are 22 T cell receptor beta chains from one sample, sequenced in a study of blood T cell repertoires in COVID-19. Generated by immunoSEQ multiplex PCR, the TCRdb table keeps only in-frame clones and is missing some. Of fewer than 200,000 clones detected, roughly 90% appear once; the ten largest clones hold 0.95% to 1.5%. The sample taken for sequencing was PBMCs or T cells enriched from blood (not recorded which). These receptor sequences come from a human donor with acute COVID-19. The donor label of this sample is uncertain.

The rearrangement joins TRBV7-9 to TRBJ2-7; D is perhaps TRBD1 (5 bases). Germline loops: CDR1 SEHNR, CDR2 FQNEAQ (reference sequence). This CDR3 is built from 14 residues. V shed 2 bases and J shed 0 bases, with 8 bases lying between them. CDR3 nucleotide sequence: TGTGCCAGCAGCTTATACCAGGGCTCCTACGAGCAGTACTTC. Translated: CASSLYQGSYEQYF.

In its sample, this clone was seen once. The chain has TRBV6-5 and TRBJ2-2, with 9 bases matching TRBD2. CDR3 length equals 13 residues. The germline CDR1 and CDR2 sequences are MNHEY and SVGAGI. J was trimmed by 7 bases and V by 6 bases; bases with no gene match: 3. CDR3 in amino acids: CASRRGGSGELFF. The CDR3 region has the DNA TGTGCCAGCAGGCGGGGGGGCAGCGGGGAGCTGTTTTTT.

The V and J genes are TRBV5-4 and TRBJ1-2; D may be TRBD1 (6 bases). The CDR3 has 15 amino acids. Per germline, CDR1 SGHNT and CDR2 YYREEE (reference sequence). Trimming pared 5 bases from V and 3 bases from J, leaving 17 bases between. This chain's CDR3 is CASSWGGRGDYGYTF. The CDR3 DNA is TGTGCCAGCAGTTGGGGGGGCCGGGGGGACTATGGCTACACCTTC.

This chain uses TRBV7-6 with TRBJ2-5, with D possibly matching TRBD1 (6 bases). CDR1 and CDR2 from the germline V gene are SGHVS and FNYEAQ. V was trimmed by 5 bases and J by 4 bases, leaving 23 bases between them. The CDR3 covers 17 residues. In DNA form, the CDR3 reads TGTGCCAGCAGCCCCCAATTACTCCGACAGGCTTCAGAGACCCAGTACTTC. This translates into CASSPQLLRQASETQYF.

The chain is built from TRBV30 and TRBJ2-7, with 8 bases identical to TRBD1. The CDR3 is 15 residues long. Trimming took 0 bases from V and 4 from J; bases not matched to a gene: 8. The germline CDR1 and CDR2 sequences are GTSNPN and SVGIG (reference sequence). CDR3 DNA sequence: TGTGCCTGGAGTGTTATAGCCAGGGGGCATTACGAGCAGTACTTC. Its protein product is CAWSVIARGHYEQYF.

The rearrangement uses TRBV7-2 and TRBJ1-5; possibly TRBD1 for D (6 bases). Germline CDR1 is SGHTA and CDR2 is FQGNSA. Trimming took off 2 bases at V and 5 bases at J, with 10 bases between the two ends. The CDR3 contains 14 residues. The DNA of the CDR3 is TGTGCCAGCAGCTTACAGGGGTCCGATCAGCCCCAGCATTTT. It encodes CASSLQGSDQPQHF.

The gene calls are TRBV7-3 and TRBJ2-3, with 9 bases that match TRBD2. In germline, CDR1 is SGHTA, CDR2 FQGTGA. The V and J ends lost 5 bases and 1 base, in that order; junction bases with no gene match: 7. The length of the CDR3 is 16 residues. DNA for the CDR3: TGTGCCAGCAGCCCCAATGTAGCGGGGGGCACAGATACGCAGTATTTT. Its translation is CASSPNVAGGTDTQYF.

This clone was detected once. This chain joins TRBV15 and TRBJ1-5, with D maybe TRBD1 (6 bases). Between the trimmed V and J ends, which lost 0 bases and 4 bases, there was a span of 16 bases. This CDR3 spans 17 amino acids. From germline, CDR1 is LNHNV and CDR2 YYDKDF (reference sequence). CDR3 DNA sequence: TGTGCCACCAGCAGAGATCTATCGCCAGGGGTTAATCAGCCCCAGCATTTT. This translates into CATSRDLSPGVNQPQHF.

This chain links TRBV28 with TRBJ1-2; D uncertain. Germline V lookup: CDR1 MDHEN, CDR2 SYDVKM. V shed 2 bases and J shed 2 bases, with 15 bases lying between them. CDR3 length: 16 residues. CDR3 amino acids: CASSLPPWARNYGYTF. Written as DNA, the CDR3 is TGTGCCAGCAGTTTACCACCGTGGGCTCGCAACTATGGCTACACCTTC.

Only one count was recorded for this clone. The CDR3 DNA reads as TGTGCCAGCAGCTTATCTGGACTAGCGGCTAGCACAGATACGCAGTATTTT. It encodes CASSLSGLAASTDTQYF. The chain is built from TRBV7-3 and TRBJ2-3, with 10 bases identical to TRBD2. The CDR3 runs to 17 residues. Trimming removed 2 bases from V and 0 bases from J; junction bases left unmatched: 5. Looked up from germline, CDR1 is SGHTA and CDR2 is FQGTGA.

The rearrangement links TRBV18 to TRBJ2-7, with TRBD1 matching over 7 bases. Germline CDR1 KGHSH, CDR2 LQKENI. The CDR3 loop spans 16 amino acids. V lost 3 bases, J lost 0 bases, and 8 bases stayed unmatched. For the CDR3, the DNA is TGTGCCAGCTCACCTCCGGGACAGCAGAGCTCCTACGAGCAGTACTTC. As protein: CASSPPGQQSSYEQYF.

The genes are TRBV9 and TRBJ2-5; the match to TRBD2 covers 9 bases. The CDR3 totals 17 residues. Per germline, CDR1 SGDLS and CDR2 YYNGEE. Trimming took 0 bases from V and 4 from J; bases not matched to a gene: 10. This chain's CDR3 is CASSVAAGGGARETQYF. CDR3 nucleotide sequence: TGTGCCAGCAGCGTAGCTGCGGGCGGGGGGGCTAGAGAGACCCAGTACTTC.

The chain couples TRBV5-1 to TRBJ2-1; 10 bases are a match to TRBD2. This CDR3 region has 15 residues. The V gene end was trimmed by 1 base and the J gene end by 5 bases; junction bases not matched to a gene: 3. Germline CDR1 reads SGHRS; CDR2 reads YFSETQ. The CDR3 protein is CASSLFLAGDNEQFF. The CDR3 DNA follows: TGCGCCAGCAGCTTGTTTCTAGCGGGGGACAATGAGCAGTTCTTC.

This clone has only one observation. The CDR3 here is CASSIGGSTNEKLFF. CDR3 DNA sequence: TGTGCCAGTAGTATCGGGGGTTCAACTAATGAAAAACTGTTTTTT. J is TRBJ1-4 and V is TRBV19; tentative D call: TRBD1 (5 bases). V dropped 3 bases and J dropped 0 bases, with 8 bases sitting between them. The CDR3 covers 15 residues. Germline V gene sequence: CDR1 LNHDA, CDR2 SQIVND (reference sequence).

This rearrangement joins TRBV6-5 to TRBJ2-7; D may be TRBD2 (5 bases). The CDR3 has 13 residues. Germline-derived CDR1 and CDR2 are MNHEY and SVGAGI. V was shortened by 2 bases and J by 7 bases, with 12 bases between the two germline ends. Written as DNA, the CDR3 is TGTGCCAGCAGTTACATAGGGCCGGGGGAGCAGTACTTC. Its protein product is CASSYIGPGEQYF.

The chain couples TRBV5-1 to TRBJ2-7, with 11 bases lining up with TRBD2. CDR1 SGHRS and CDR2 YFSETQ come from the germline V gene. This CDR3 spans 15 amino acids. The V segment lost 5 bases and the J segment 3 bases; nucleotides outside the gene matches: 7. The CDR3 region has the DNA TGCGCCAGCAGGCCCCTAGCGGGGGGCATCTACGAGCAGTACTTC. Its protein product is CASRPLAGGIYEQYF.

The V call is TRBV9, the J call TRBJ1-6; maybe TRBD1 (5 bases). V lost 4 bases to trimming and J lost 6 bases, with 11 bases between them. The CDR3 consists of 14 residues. The germline gives CDR1 SGDLS, CDR2 YYNGEE. The CDR3 region is CASSLDSPNSPLHF. The CDR3 DNA reads TGTGCCAGCAGCCTCGACAGCCCTAATTCACCCCTCCACTTT. The full variable domain, rest sourced from reference TRBV9 and TRBJ1-6, is DSGVTQTPKHLITATGQRVTLRCSPRSGDLSVYWYQQSLDQGLQFLIQYYNGEERAKGNILERFSAQQFPDLHSELNLSSLELGDSALYFCASSLDSPNSPLHFGNGTRLTVT.

The chain couples TRBV14 to TRBJ2-3, with D possibly TRBD1 on 5 matching bases. The CDR3 sequence is 18 residues long. Between the trimmed V and J ends, which lost 1 base and 0 bases, there was a span of 17 bases. CDR1 SGHDN and CDR2 FVKESK come from the germline V gene. CDR3 DNA sequence: TGTGCCAGCAGCCAAGTGTTCGGTGGAGCAGGGAGCACAGATACGCAGTATTTT. Its translation: CASSQVFGGAGSTDTQYF.

The rearrangement links TRBV6-5 to TRBJ2-7; 7 nucleotides agree with TRBD1. The CDR3 covers 13 residues. Losses at the gene ends were 7 bases for V and 13 bases for J; bases not matched to a gene: 16. Germline V lookup: CDR1 MNHEY, CDR2 SVGAGI. CDR3 nucleotides: TGTGCCAGCACCGCCCCAGGGGGTACAGTCGAATACTTC. Its protein product is CASTAPGGTVEYF.

The V call is TRBV24-1, the J call TRBJ2-1; D may be TRBD1 (6 bases). The CDR3 is 13 amino acids. CDR1 and CDR2 from the germline V gene are KGHDR and SFDVKD. V gave up 4 bases and J gave up 9 bases, with 12 bases separating them. CDR3 sequence reads: CATSEPTGFEQFF. The CDR3, as DNA: TGTGCCACCAGTGAGCCCACAGGGTTTGAGCAGTTCTTC.

The chain combines TRBV21-1 with TRBJ1-1; TRBD1 was called by the table and not checked on the DNA. TRBV21-1 is termed a pseudogene. There are 15 residues in the CDR3. CDR3 sequence: CASSKGWTGGAEAFF. CDR3 coding DNA: TGTGCCAGCAGCAAAGGGTGGACAGGGGGGGCTGAAGCTTTCTTT.

CDR3 protein: CASSHLSNSGANVLTF. The DNA for the CDR3 is TGTGCCAGCAGCCACCTATCTAACTCTGGGGCCAACGTCCTGACTTTC. V and J are TRBV3-1 (or the pseudogene TRBV3-2) and TRBJ2-6; D ambiguous. Trimming took 3 bases from V and 0 from J, leaving 9 bases between them. The V gene's germline CDR1 is LGHDT and CDR2 YNNKEL (reference sequence). The CDR3 covers 16 residues.